This TCR beta chain came from a study of T cell changes during pregnancy in multiple sclerosis. At least ten counts were recorded for this clone. Assay used: immunoSEQ multiplex PCR; TCRdb lists only in-frame clones, some missing. The sample gives 50,000 to 65,000 clones, 70% to 90% of which show up once; 1.5% to 2% is in the top ten. CDR1 and CDR2 (germline): SGHNT, YYREEE (reference sequence). The CDR3 runs to 13 residues. J was trimmed by 8 bases and V by 1 base; bases with no gene match: 4. The TCR originated in a female donor with multiple sclerosis, enrolled in a pregnancy study. The genes are TRBV5-4 and TRBJ1-1; TRBD1 aligns across 8 bases. The source material was peripheral blood, sampled in the first trimester of pregnancy. CDR3 sequence reads: CASSLTTGGEAFF. CDR3 nucleotides: TGTGCCAGCAGCTTGACCACAGGGGGAGAAGCTTTCTTT.